A single T cell receptor (beta chain) is shown here with its context. This clone was found a few times. Which antigen it targets is not known. There are no base qualities to consult, and no much larger clone falls within one base. Other nucleotide sequences in the sample specify the same CDR3. The time point tag for this specimen amounts to: progressive disease on ibrutinib. For TCR beta library preparation, 1.5 to 2 micrograms of genomic DNA was extracted from cryopreserved PBMCs. Longitudinal blood samples from CLL patients on ibrutinib monotherapy underwent high-throughput TCR beta sequencing. Patients were enrolled in a phase 2 open-label single-center ibrutinib monotherapy trial. CDR1 and CDR2 (GTSNPN, SVGIG) derive from the germline V gene (reference sequence). Trimming accounts for 0 bases at V and 3 bases at J, while the number of junction bases matched to no gene is 0. From cysteine to phenylalanine, the CDR3 is 13 amino acids long. Here the CDR3 DNA is all that survives: 39 bases in frame from base 1.

The data derive from a study of cytotoxic CD8 clonotypes in ibrutinib-treated CLL (dated by TCRdb to the early 2020s). In the study overall: In this cohort, around 14 patients were treatment-naive and about ten were relapsed/refractory, while some 18 had unmutated IGHV. Partial responses were observed in roughly 24 patients and complete responses in 2; after a median follow-up of 68 months, remission was maintained in 14 patients and progression was observed in around twelve. Response samples were obtained after a median of 12 months of treatment, with a range of roughly 6 to 40 months. On average, each sample had some 250,000 productive templates and approximately 85,000 productive rearrangements. Of the approximately 86 people in the trial, 26 had longitudinal samples available. Cryopreserved peripheral blood mononuclear cells were obtained before treatment, at response, and at either sustained remission or disease progression. All remission and progressive disease samples were collected while patients were still receiving ibrutinib.

A MiSeq instrument was used for deep resolution sequencing, which targeted depths ranging from 1 in 1 million up to 1 in 200,000 T cells, with coverage averaging 10x for each clonotype. TCR beta libraries were generated with the immunoSEQ hsTCRB Kit. In the original analysis: Data were analyzed with ImmunoSEQ Data Assistant and ImmunoSEQ Analyzer, with V, D and J genes assigned per IMGT definitions. Clonality, which ranges from 0 to 1, was calculated as one minus the normalized Shannon entropy of productive rearrangement frequencies. Public clonotype analysis was restricted to overrepresented clonotypes comprising at least 0.05% of each patient's repertoire. Thirteen age-matched healthy donor repertoires from immuneACCESS were used as controls for clonality. This is the immuneACCESS table as TCRdb keeps it, with only in-frame sequences that have V and J called. A part of the clones is gone; compared with another copy, unresolved V genes explain less than half, and the rest is unexplained. The V and J calls and clone size are taken from that table; D and trimming were inferred from the DNA. Recorded for this sample are around 150,000 clones; around nine tenths of them occurred a single time. The ten largest clones capture about 3% of the sample.

The paper as a whole reports these results and caveats: Sampling times were not matched between sustained-remission and progressing patients, and lymph node repertoires were not studied. Public clonotypes were found to be uncommon and were observed to contract or remain stable during treatment; the increase in clonality was shown to reflect expansion of private clonotypes at ibrutinib response. Clonality rose at ibrutinib response, remained stable during sustained remission, and dropped back toward baseline at progression. Baseline clonality exceeded that of age-matched healthy donors and correlated strongly with circulating CD8+ T-cell counts.

The sequence links TRBV30 to TRBJ2-7; the junction holds 9 bases that match TRBD2. The sample here was PBMCs, taken at disease progression, from a patient treated with ibrutinib. The clonotype comes from a human donor with chronic lymphocytic leukemia. The CDR3 loop reads CAWSVAGGYEQYF. The DNA sequence is as follows: TGTGCCTGGAGTGTAGCGGGGGGCTACGAGCAGTACTTC.